One TCR beta chain is described in this entry. Here immunoSEQ multiplex PCR was the method, and the copy in TCRdb shows in-frame clones only, minus some. The sample carries 250,000 to 300,000 clones, 86% recorded once. The sample is drawn from a study of blood T cell repertoires in COVID-19. About the research overall: Acute and convalescent COVID-19 samples came from the United States, Italy and Spain.

The junction had 7 bases not matched to a gene; V was cut back by 3 bases and J by 6 bases. CDR3 length equals 15 residues. The germline CDR1 and CDR2 sequences are LNHDA and SQIVND (reference sequence). The rearrangement joins TRBV19 to TRBJ2-1; 8 bases match TRBD2. Sequences were obtained from peripheral blood. The source of this sequence is a man aged 18 to 30 with active or convalescent COVID-19. This chain's CDR3 is CASSISGGRPNEQFF. In DNA, the CDR3 is TGTGCCAGTAGTATTTCCGGCGGGAGGCCCAATGAGCAGTTCTTC.